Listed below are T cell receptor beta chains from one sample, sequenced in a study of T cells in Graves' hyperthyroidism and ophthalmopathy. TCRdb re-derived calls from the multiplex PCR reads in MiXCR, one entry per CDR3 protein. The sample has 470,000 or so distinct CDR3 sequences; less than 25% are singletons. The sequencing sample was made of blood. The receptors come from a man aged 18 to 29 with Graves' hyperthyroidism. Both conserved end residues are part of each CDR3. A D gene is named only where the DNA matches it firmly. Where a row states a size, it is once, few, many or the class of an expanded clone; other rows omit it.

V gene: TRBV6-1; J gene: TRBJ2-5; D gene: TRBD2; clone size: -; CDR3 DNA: TGTGCCAGCTCACCGACGGGACTAGCGGGAGAGACCCAGTACTTC; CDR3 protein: CASSPTGLAGETQYF
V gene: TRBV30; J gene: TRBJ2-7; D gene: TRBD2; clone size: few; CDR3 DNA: TGTGCCTGGAGTGATGCTAGCGGGGGACCCTACGAGCAGTACTTC; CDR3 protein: CAWSDASGGPYEQYF
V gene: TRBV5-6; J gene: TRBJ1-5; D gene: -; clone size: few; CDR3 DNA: TGTGCCAGCAGCTTGGGCCCTGGTAGGGTGGGCAATCAGCCCCAGCATTTT; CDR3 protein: CASSLGPGRVGNQPQHF
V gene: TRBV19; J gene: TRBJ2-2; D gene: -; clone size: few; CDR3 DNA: TGTGCCAGTAGTCCCCAGGCGGTTGCCGGGGAGCTGTTTTTT; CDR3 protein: CASSPQAVAGELFF
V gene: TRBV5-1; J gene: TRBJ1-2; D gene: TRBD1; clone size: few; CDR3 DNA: TGCGCCAGCAGCCCCTGGACAGGAGCTAACTATGGCTACACCTTC; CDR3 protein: CASSPWTGANYGYTF
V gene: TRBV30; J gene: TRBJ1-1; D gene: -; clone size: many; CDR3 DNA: TGTGCCTGGACCCACCCAGCGGGAGGAGATGAAGCTTTCTTT; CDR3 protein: CAWTHPAGGDEAFF
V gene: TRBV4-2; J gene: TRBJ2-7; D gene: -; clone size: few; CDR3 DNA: TGTGCCAGCAGCCAATATGGTGGGGCCTCCTACGAGCAGTACTTC; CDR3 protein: CASSQYGGASYEQYF
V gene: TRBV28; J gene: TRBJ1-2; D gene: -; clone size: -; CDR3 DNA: TGTGCCAGCAGTATGGGACTGGACTATGGCTACACCTTC; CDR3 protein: CASSMGLDYGYTF
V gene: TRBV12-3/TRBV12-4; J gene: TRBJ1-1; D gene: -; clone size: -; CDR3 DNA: TGTGCCAGCAGTCAGAACAGGGCCTTGAACACTGATGCTTTCTTT; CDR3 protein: CASSQNRALNTDAFF
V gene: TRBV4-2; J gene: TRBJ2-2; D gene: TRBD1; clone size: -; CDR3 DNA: TGTGCCAGCAGCCAAGACCGGGACAGGTTGGCCGGGGAGCTGTTTTTT; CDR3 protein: CASSQDRDRLAGELFF
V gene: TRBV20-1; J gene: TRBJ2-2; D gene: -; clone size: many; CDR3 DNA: TGCAGCCGCGCTGCTCCGGGCGGGGAGCTGTTTTTT; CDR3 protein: CSRAAPGGELFF
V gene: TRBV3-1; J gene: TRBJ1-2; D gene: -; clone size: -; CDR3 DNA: TGTGCCAGCAGCCAAGAAGACAGGAGGAACTATGGCTACACCTTC; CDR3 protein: CASSQEDRRNYGYTF
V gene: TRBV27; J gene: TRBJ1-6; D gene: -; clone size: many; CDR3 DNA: TGTGCCAGCACCTTCCGGGGATATAATTCACCCCTCCACTTT; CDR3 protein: CASTFRGYNSPLHF
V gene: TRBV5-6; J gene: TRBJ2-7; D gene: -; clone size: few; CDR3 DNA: TGTGCCAGCAGCTTCGCGGCCTCCGAGCAGTACTTC; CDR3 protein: CASSFAASEQYF
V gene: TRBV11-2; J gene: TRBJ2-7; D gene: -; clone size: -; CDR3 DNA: TGTGCCAGCAGCTTGACTAGGGCCTACGAGCAGTACTTC; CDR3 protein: CASSLTRAYEQYF
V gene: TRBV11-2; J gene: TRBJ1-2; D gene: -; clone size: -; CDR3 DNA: TGTGCCAGCAGCTCGTCGACAGGCACCCACTATGGCTACACCTTC; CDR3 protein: CASSSSTGTHYGYTF
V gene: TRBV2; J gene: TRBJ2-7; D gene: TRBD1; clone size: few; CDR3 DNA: TGTGCCAGCAGCGTCGGGACAGTCTCCGAGCAGTACTTC; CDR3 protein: CASSVGTVSEQYF
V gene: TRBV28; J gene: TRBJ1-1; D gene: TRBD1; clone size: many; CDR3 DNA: TGTGCCAGCAGGGGGACAGTCGCCAACACTGAAGCTTTCTTT; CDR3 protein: CASRGTVANTEAFF
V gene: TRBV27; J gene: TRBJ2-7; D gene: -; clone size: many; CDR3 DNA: TGTGCCAGCAGCCACTCCGGGGGCCAAACCTACGAGCAGTACTTC; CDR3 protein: CASSHSGGQTYEQYF
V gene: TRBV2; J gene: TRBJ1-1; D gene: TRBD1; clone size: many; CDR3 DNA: TGTGCCAGCAGGGGGGACAGGGGGCTGGACACTGAAGCTTTCTTT; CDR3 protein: CASRGDRGLDTEAFF
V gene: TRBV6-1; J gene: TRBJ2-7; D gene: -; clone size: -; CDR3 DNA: TGTGCCAGCATCCCGGGGAGAACCGTGGGGTCCTACGAGCAGTACTTC; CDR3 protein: CASIPGRTVGSYEQYF
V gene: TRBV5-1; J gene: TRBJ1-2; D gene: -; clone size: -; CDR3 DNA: TGCGCCAGCAGCCCACAGCTCGGTGGCTACACCTTC; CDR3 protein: CASSPQLGGYTF
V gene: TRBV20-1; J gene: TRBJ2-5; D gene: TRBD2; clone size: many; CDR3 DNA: TGCAGTGCTAGGACTAGCGGGGGGGAGACCCAGTACTTC; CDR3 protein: CSARTSGGETQYF
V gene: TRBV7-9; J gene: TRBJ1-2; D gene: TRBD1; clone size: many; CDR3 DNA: TGTGCCAGCAGCCCAGGACAGGGGTGGTCCACCTTC; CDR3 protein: CASSPGQGWSTF
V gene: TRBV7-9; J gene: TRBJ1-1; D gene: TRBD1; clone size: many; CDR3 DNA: TGTGCCAGCAGCTCGGGACAGGGTCACACTGAAGCTTTCTTT; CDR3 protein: CASSSGQGHTEAFF
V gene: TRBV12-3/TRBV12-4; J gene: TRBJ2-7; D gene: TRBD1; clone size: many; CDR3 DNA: TGTGCCAGCAGTCCAGTACAGGGGTACGAGCAGTACTTC; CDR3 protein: CASSPVQGYEQYF
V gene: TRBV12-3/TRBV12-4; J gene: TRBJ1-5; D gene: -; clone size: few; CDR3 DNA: TGTGCCAGCAGCCGGGATTTGGGGAATCAGCCCCAGCATTTT; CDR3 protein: CASSRDLGNQPQHF
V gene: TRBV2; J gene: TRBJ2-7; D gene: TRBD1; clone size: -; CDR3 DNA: TGTGCCAGCAGTTACAGGGGATGGAACGAGCAGTACTTC; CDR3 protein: CASSYRGWNEQYF
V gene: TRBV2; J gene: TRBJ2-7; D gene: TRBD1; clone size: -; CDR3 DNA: TGTGCCAGCAGTCTCTCGGGACAGGGATCGGGGGAGCAGTACTTC; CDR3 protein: CASSLSGQGSGEQYF
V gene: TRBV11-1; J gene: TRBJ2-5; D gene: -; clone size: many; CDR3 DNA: TGTGCCAGCACCATCCGGCCGGGGCCGCACCAAGAGACCCAGTACTTC; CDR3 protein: CASTIRPGPHQETQYF
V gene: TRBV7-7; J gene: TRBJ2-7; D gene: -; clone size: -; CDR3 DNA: TGTGCCAGCAGCTTAAATCTGGGGCAGGGTGGCGGGCAGTACTTC; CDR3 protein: CASSLNLGQGGGQYF
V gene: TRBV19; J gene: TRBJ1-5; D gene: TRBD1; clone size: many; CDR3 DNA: TGTGCCAGTAGGAACCGGGACAGGGGGCCTCAGCCCCAGCATTTT; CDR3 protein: CASRNRDRGPQPQHF
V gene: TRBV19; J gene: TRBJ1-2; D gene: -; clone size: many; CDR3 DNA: TGTGCCAGTAGCAACGCCGTTAGTTCCCAGGGCTACACCTTC; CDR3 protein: CASSNAVSSQGYTF
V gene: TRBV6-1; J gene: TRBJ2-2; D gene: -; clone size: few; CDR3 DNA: TGTGCCAGCACCGGTGGGGACACCGGGGAGCTGTTTTTT; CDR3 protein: CASTGGDTGELFF
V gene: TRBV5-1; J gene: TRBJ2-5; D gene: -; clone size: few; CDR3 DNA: TGCGCCAGCAGCCGGGGGTCGGGCACCCAAGAGACCCAGTACTTC; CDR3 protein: CASSRGSGTQETQYF
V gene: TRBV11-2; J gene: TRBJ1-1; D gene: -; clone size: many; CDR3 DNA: TGTGCCAGCAGCTTAGGGGCTGGGGCTTTCTTT; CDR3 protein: CASSLGAGAFF
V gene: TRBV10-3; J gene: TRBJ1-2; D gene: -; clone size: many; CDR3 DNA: TGTGCCATCAGTGCAGGGGACGGCTACACCTTC; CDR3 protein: CAISAGDGYTF
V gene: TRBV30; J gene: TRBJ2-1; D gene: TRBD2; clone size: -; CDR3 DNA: TGTGCCTGGAGTGTAGCGGGGAGCTACAATGAGCAGTTCTTC; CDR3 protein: CAWSVAGSYNEQFF
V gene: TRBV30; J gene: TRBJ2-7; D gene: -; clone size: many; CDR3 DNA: TGTGCCTGGAGCGGACCTAATGTCGGCTACGAGCAGTACTTC; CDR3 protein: CAWSGPNVGYEQYF
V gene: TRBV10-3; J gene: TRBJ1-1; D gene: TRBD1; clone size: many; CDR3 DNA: TGTGCCATCAGTGAGTCGAAGACAGGGGGGAGCACTGAAGCTTTCTTT; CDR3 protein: CAISESKTGGSTEAFF
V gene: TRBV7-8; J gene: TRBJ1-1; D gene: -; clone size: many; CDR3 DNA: TGTGCCAGCAGCCCACAGCTTGGGAACACTGAAGCTTTCTTT; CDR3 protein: CASSPQLGNTEAFF
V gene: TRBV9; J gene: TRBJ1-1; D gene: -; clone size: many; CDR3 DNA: TGTGCCAGCACCCGGACAGCTGTAATGAACACTGAAGCTTTCTTT; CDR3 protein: CASTRTAVMNTEAFF
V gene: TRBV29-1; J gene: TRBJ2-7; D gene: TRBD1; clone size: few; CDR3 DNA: TGCAGCGTTGAATTAGGGACAGGTCCCTTGGAGCAGTACTTC; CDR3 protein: CSVELGTGPLEQYF
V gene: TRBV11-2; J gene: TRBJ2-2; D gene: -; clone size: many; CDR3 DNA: TGTGCCAGCAGCTTAGACGCGAACACCGGGGAGCTGTTTTTT; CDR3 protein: CASSLDANTGELFF
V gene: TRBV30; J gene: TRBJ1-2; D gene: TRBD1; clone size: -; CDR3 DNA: TGTGCCTGGAGCGCATCACCCGGGACAGGGAACTTAGCTAACTATGGCTACACCTTC; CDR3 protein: CAWSASPGTGNLANYGYTF
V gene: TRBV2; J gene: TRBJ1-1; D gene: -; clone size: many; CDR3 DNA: TGTGCCAGCAGGAGACAGGTTCTGAACACTGAAGCTTTCTTT; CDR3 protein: CASRRQVLNTEAFF
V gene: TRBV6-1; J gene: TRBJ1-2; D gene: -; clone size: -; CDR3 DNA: TGTGCCAGCACCCCGAGGGGGAGTAGCGATGGCTACACCTTC; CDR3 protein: CASTPRGSSDGYTF
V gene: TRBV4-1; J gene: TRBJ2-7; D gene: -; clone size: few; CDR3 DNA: TGCGCCAGCAGCCAAGTAGGGACGCGCACCTACGAGCAGTACTTC; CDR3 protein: CASSQVGTRTYEQYF
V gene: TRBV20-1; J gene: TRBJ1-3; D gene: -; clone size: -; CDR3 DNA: TGCAGTGCCCGGGAGGCGGGAGGAAACACCATATATTTT; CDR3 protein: CSAREAGGNTIYF
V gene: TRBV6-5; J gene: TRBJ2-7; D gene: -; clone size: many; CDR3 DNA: TGTGCCAGCATTAAGAGTCAGGGGAGCTCCTACGAGCAGTACTTC; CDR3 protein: CASIKSQGSSYEQYF
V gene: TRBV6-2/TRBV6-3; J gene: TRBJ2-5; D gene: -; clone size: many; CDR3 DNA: TGTGCCAGCAGTTACTCGTTAAGAGAGACCCAGTACTTC; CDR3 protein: CASSYSLRETQYF
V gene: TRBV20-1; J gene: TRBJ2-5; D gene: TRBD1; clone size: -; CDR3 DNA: TGCAGTGCTAGGTCTGACAGGGGCGAGTCAGAGACCCAGTACTTC; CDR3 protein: CSARSDRGESETQYF
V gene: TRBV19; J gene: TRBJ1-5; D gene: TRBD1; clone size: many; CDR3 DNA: TGTGCCACCCAGGACAGGGCTAGCAATCAGCCCCAGCATTTT; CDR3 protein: CATQDRASNQPQHF
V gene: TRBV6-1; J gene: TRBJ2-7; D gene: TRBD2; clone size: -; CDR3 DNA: TGTGCCAGCAGTGAACTCGGGGACTACTACGAGCAGTACTTC; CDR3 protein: CASSELGDYYEQYF
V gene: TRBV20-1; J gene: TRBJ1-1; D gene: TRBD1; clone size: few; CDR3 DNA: TGCAGTGCTAGAGATACCACAGGGGTTCCTGAAGCTTTCTTT; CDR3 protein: CSARDTTGVPEAFF
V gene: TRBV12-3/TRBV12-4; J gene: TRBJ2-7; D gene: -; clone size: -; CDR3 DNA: TGTGCCAGCTCACCAGCGATGTACGGCGGCGAGCATTACTTC; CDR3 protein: CASSPAMYGGEHYF
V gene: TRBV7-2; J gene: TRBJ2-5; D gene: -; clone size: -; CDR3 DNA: TGTGCCAGCAGCTTACAAGCGGGCCAAGAGACCCAGTACTTC; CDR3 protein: CASSLQAGQETQYF
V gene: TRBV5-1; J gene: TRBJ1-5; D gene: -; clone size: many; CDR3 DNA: TGCGCCAGCAGCCTGGGATTCCAAATCCGAGGCCAGCATTTT; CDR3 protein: CASSLGFQIRGQHF
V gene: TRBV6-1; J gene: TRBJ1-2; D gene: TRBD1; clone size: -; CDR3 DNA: TGTGCCAGCAGCCAAGGACAGGGTAGAATCTATGGCTACACCTTC; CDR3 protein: CASSQGQGRIYGYTF